This TCR beta chain was identified during a study of cytomegalovirus exposure and HLA in healthy donors. Germline CDR1 reads SGHNT; CDR2 reads YYREEE (reference sequence). V was clipped by 3 bases and J by 11 bases, with 17 bases between them. This CDR3 region has 14 residues. PCR involved 60 Vbeta and 13 Jbeta primers. Clones were sequenced by immunoSEQ multiplex PCR, and TCRdb holds only the in-frame ones, with some missing. The repertoire consists of around 91,000 clones, with around 78% occurring once and the leading ten covering 4.5% to 5.5%. The receptor comes from a woman in her thirties or forties in good health and CMV-seropositive. The sample comprised PBMCs. The V and J genes are TRBV5-4 and TRBJ1-4; D unclear. The CDR3 reads CASSSDPDRGKLFF. For the CDR3, the DNA is TGTGCCAGCAGCTCTGACCCAGACCGAGGGAAACTGTTTTTT.